A selection of T cell receptor beta chains follows, all from one sample in a study of T cell responses to AZD1222 COVID-19 vaccine. Clones were sequenced by immunoSEQ multiplex PCR, and TCRdb holds only the in-frame ones, with some missing. Among about 140,000 clones listed, approximately 93% were seen once. The input for sequencing was peripheral blood, taken after recovery from COVID-19. The receptors come from an adult who had recovered from COVID-19. CDR3s include the opening cysteine and the closing phenylalanine or tryptophan. Fields, in order: clone size, J gene, D gene, V gene, CDR3 protein, CDR3 DNA. A D gene is named only where the DNA matches it firmly. Clone size is given for some rows only: seen once, a few or many times, or a class if the clone is expanded.

once TRBJ2-5 TRBD1 TRBV5-1 CASSLDRGLEETQYF TGCGCCAGCAGCTTAGACAGGGGGTTGGAAGAGACCCAGTACTTC
once TRBJ2-7 TRBD2 TRBV28 CASSPLTSGSNEQYF TGTGCCAGCAGTCCACTGACTAGCGGGAGCAACGAGCAGTACTTC
. TRBJ1-1 . TRBV10-3 CAISESLGLRTEAFF TGTGCCATCAGTGAGTCCTTAGGCCTTCGCACTGAAGCTTTCTTT
once TRBJ2-3 . TRBV15 CATSRVTLGTDTQYF TGTGCCACCAGCAGAGTTACGCTTGGCACAGATACGCAGTATTTT
. TRBJ1-5 TRBD1 TRBV30 CAWSVPGPGGMGNQPQHF TGTGCCTGGAGTGTACCAGGGCCAGGGGGGATGGGCAATCAGCCCCAGCATTTT
. TRBJ2-3 . TRBV5-4 CASSLGPPRSTDTQYF TGTGCCAGCAGCTTGGGACCCCCCCGGAGCACAGATACGCAGTATTTT
. TRBJ2-1 TRBD2 TRBV5-1 CASSLVSRTSGTNEQFF TGCGCCAGCAGCTTGGTTTCGCGGACTAGCGGGACCAATGAGCAGTTCTTC
. TRBJ2-5 . TRBV5-8 CASLSRFQETQYF TGTGCCAGCCTCAGCCGCTTCCAAGAGACCCAGTACTTC
. TRBJ2-3 . TRBV28 CASSLWPVTDTQYF TGTGCCAGCAGTTTATGGCCCGTCACAGATACGCAGTATTTT
. TRBJ1-1 . TRBV5-8 CASSLAGAPTEAFF TGTGCCAGCAGCTTGGCAGGGGCCCCCACTGAAGCTTTCTTT
. TRBJ2-1 . TRBV6-5 CASSYLAMSSYNEQFF TGTGCCAGCAGTTACTTAGCGATGAGCTCCTACAATGAGCAGTTCTTC
. TRBJ2-1 . TRBV3-1/TRBV3-2 CASSPLAAVSYNEQFF TGTGCCAGCAGCCCATTAGCGGCTGTCTCCTACAATGAGCAGTTCTTC
. TRBJ2-2 . TRBV7-6 CASSFPGELFF TGTGCCAGCAGCTTTCCCGGGGAGCTGTTTTTT